The clone carrying this TCR beta chain turned up a few times. The sample belongs to a study of cytomegalovirus exposure and HLA in healthy donors. In the PCR, 60 Vbeta and 13 Jbeta primers were used. Generated by immunoSEQ multiplex PCR, the TCRdb table keeps only in-frame clones and is missing some. The sample lists some 150,000 clones; 55% to 70% were seen once. The CDR3 is 17 amino acids. Germline V CDR1 and CDR2: MDHEN, SYDVKM. V was pared by 0 bases and J by 1 base, with 4 bases of the junction left unmatched. Source material: PBMCs. This sequence originates from an older woman in good health and CMV-seropositive. This chain connects TRBV28 to TRBJ2-1, with TRBD1 matching 9 bases. CDR3 DNA sequence: TGTGCCAGCAGTTTATGGGGGGGGACAGGGTCCTACAATGAGCAGTTCTTC. Protein: CASSLWGGTGSYNEQFF.